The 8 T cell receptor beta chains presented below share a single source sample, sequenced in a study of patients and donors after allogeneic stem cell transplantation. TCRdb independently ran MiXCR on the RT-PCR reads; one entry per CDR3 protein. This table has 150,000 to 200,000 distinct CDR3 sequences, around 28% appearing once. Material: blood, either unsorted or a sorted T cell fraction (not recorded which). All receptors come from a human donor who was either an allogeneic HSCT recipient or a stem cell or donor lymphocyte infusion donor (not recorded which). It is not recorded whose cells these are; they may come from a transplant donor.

CDR3: CASSQAGGPSYNEQFF. CDR3 coding DNA: TGTGCCAGCAGCCAAGCGGGAGGGCCCTCCTACAATGAGCAGTTCTTC. The rearrangement uses TRBV7-2 and TRBJ2-1, with 10 bases identical to TRBD2. Germline-derived CDR1 and CDR2 are SGHTA and FQGNSA. With V trimmed by 5 bases and J by 0 bases, 4 bases remained unmatched. The CDR3 loop spans 16 amino acids.

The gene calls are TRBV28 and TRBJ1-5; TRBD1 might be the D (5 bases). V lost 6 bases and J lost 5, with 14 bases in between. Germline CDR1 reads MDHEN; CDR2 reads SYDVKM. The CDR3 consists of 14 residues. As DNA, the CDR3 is TGTGCCAGCAGCCGACACTCAGGGTATCAGCCCCAGCATTTT. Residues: CASSRHSGYQPQHF.

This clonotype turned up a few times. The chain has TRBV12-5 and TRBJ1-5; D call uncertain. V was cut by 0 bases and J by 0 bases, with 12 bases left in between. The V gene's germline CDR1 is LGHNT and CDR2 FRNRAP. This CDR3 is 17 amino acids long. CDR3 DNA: TGTGCTAGTGGTTTGGTACGAGGTCCTTATAGCAATCAGCCCCAGCATTTT. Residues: CASGLVRGPYSNQPQHF.

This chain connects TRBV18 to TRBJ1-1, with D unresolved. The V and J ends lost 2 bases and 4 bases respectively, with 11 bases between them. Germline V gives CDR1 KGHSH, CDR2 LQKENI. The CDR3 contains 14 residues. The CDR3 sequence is CASSPMGEGTEAFF. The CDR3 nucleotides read TGTGCCAGCTCACCAATGGGAGAGGGCACTGAAGCTTTCTTT.

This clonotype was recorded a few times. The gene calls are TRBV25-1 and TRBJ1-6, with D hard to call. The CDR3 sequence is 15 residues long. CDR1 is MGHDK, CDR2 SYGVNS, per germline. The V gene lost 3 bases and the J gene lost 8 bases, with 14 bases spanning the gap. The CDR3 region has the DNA TGTGCCAGCAGTGATTGGGCCCCAAGTGATTCACCCCTCCACTTT. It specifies CASSDWAPSDSPLHF.

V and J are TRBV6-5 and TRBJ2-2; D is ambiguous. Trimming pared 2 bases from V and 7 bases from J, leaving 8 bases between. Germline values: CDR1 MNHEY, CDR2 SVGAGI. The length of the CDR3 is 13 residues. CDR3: CASSYLGNGELFF. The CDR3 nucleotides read TGTGCCAGCAGTTACCTAGGGAACGGGGAGCTGTTTTTT.

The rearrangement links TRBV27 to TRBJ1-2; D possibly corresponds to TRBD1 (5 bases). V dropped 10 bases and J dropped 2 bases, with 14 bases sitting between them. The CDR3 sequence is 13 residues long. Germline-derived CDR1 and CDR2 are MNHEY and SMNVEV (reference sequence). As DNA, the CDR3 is TGTGCCACCCGGGGCACTGCCAACTATGGCTACACCTTC. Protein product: CATRGTANYGYTF.

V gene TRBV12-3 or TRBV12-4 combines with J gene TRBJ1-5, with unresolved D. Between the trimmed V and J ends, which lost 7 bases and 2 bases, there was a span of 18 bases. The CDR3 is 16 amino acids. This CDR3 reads CASTSRAPLRNQPQHF. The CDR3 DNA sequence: TGTGCCAGCACCTCCCGGGCCCCTTTACGCAATCAGCCCCAGCATTTT.